The 24 T cell receptor beta chains below were found in one sample sequenced in a study of blood T cells in healthy people across ages. Sample-barcoded 5' priming and a J-beta primer mix drove a second PCR of 7 to 11 cycles. Each CDR3 protein is one row after TCRdb ran MiXCR on the 5' RACE reads. Of under 800,000 distinct CDR3 sequences in the sample, approximately 43% were seen once. The source material was blood. The source of these receptors is a woman aged 60 to 75 in good health.

The chain is built from TRBV27 and TRBJ2-7, with TRBD1 as a possible D gene (6 bases). The CDR3 contains 14 residues. The germline CDR1 and CDR2 sequences are MNHEY and SMNVEV (reference sequence). Between the trimmed V and J ends, which lost 6 bases and 0 bases, there was a span of 12 bases. The CDR3: CASRTGHNSYEQYF. DNA for the CDR3: TGTGCCAGCAGGACGGGACACAACTCCTACGAGCAGTACTTC.

This clonotype was counted between two and nine times. One base away lies a much larger clone, so this may be a sequencing read error. The rearrangement uses TRBV4-3 and TRBJ2-5; the match to TRBD2 covers 11 bases. J was trimmed by 11 bases and V by 0 bases; bases with no gene match: 11. The CDR3 is 16 amino acids. Germline V gene sequence: CDR1 LGHNA, CDR2 YSLEER. The CDR3 sequence: CASSQEGSLAGGKQYF. As DNA, the CDR3 is TGCGCCAGCAGCCAAGAAGGGTCGCTAGCGGGAGGCAAGCAGTACTTC.

This chain uses TRBV5-5 with TRBJ1-2; 7 bases align to TRBD1. The germline V gene has CDR1 SGHKS and CDR2 YYEKEE (reference sequence). This CDR3 comprises 17 residues. The V and J ends lost 0 bases and 3 bases, in that order; junction bases with no gene match: 11. CDR3 region: CASSLAYWTGRDYGYTF. The CDR3 nucleotides are TGTGCCAGCAGCTTGGCCTATTGGACAGGAAGGGACTATGGCTACACCTTC. The whole variable domain, filled in from reference TRBV5-5 and TRBJ1-2, reads DAGVTQSPTHLIKTRGQQVTLRCSPISGHKSVSWYQQVLGQGPQFIFQYYEKEERGRGNFPDRFSARQFPNYSSELNVNALLLGDSALYLCASSLAYWTGRDYGYTFGSGTRLTVV.

This clonotype showed up just a few times. The chain combines TRBV5-1 with TRBJ2-1; D is possibly TRBD1 (6 bases). The germline V and J ends were trimmed by 4 bases and 9 bases, with 23 bases remaining between them. The CDR3 consists of 16 residues. The germline V gene encodes CDR1 SGHRS and CDR2 YFSETQ. The CDR3 region is CASSPAGQIAILEQFF. The CDR3 DNA reads TGCGCCAGCAGCCCGGCAGGACAGATTGCCATTCTTGAGCAGTTCTTC.

This clonotype occurred a few times. The chain joins TRBV10-3 to TRBJ2-1; tentative D call: TRBD2 (7 bases). Germline V CDR1 and CDR2: ENHRY, SYGVKD. The CDR3 totals 16 residues. V was clipped by 4 bases and J by 8 bases, with 21 bases between them. CDR3 protein: CAISVGTSGGGDEQFF. The DNA of the CDR3 is TGTGCCATCAGTGTGGGGACAAGCGGTGGGGGGGATGAGCAGTTCTTC.

This sequence joins TRBV11-3 and TRBJ1-1; D is unresolved. The CDR3 length is 14 residues. Germline loops: CDR1 SGHNT, CDR2 YENEEA. The V gene lost 1 base and the J gene lost 4 bases, with 10 bases spanning the gap. The CDR3 loop reads CASSLGGSSTEAFF. CDR3 sequence (DNA): TGTGCCAGCAGCTTAGGGGGAAGCTCCACTGAAGCTTTCTTT.

In its sample, this clonotype was seen a few times. The rearrangement links TRBV20-1 to TRBJ1-2, with TRBD1 identical over 9 bases. Germline CDR1 DFQATT, CDR2 SNEGSKA (reference sequence). The CDR3 has 13 residues. V lost 3 bases and J lost 4; bases outside the gene matches: 3. Written as DNA, the CDR3 is TGCAGTGCTAGTTGGGACAGGGCCTATGGCTACACCTTC. Encoded protein: CSASWDRAYGYTF.

Remarks on this clonotype: This sequence may be a read error, since a much larger clone differs from it by one base. V and J are TRBV18 and TRBJ2-4, with D maybe TRBD2 (6 bases). CDR1 and CDR2 from the germline V gene are KGHSH and LQKENI. There are 14 residues in the CDR3. DNA for the CDR3: TGTGCCAGCTCCCCGGGCCCTAGCGAAAACAGTCAGTACTTC. This codes for CASSPGPSENSQYF.

A few counts support this clonotype. The chain carries TRBV29-1 and TRBJ2-3, with TRBD1 as a possible D gene (6 bases). CDR1 and CDR2 from the germline V gene are SQVTM and ANQGSEA. This CDR3 comprises 13 residues. V lost 6 bases to trimming and J lost 2 bases, with 12 bases between them. This chain's CDR3 is CSVTGKTTDTQYF. The CDR3 DNA is TGCAGCGTGACAGGCAAGACCACAGATACGCAGTATTTT.

This clonotype was counted between two and nine times. The chain has TRBV3-1 and TRBJ2-3; 7 bases agree with TRBD2. The CDR3 runs 15 residues. The germline V gene encodes CDR1 LGHDT and CDR2 YNNKEL (reference sequence). J was trimmed by 1 base and V by 5 bases; bases with no gene match: 6. The CDR3 DNA is TGTGCCAGCAGCTCCGGACTAGTAGGCACAGATACGCAGTATTTT. Its protein is CASSSGLVGTDTQYF.

This clonotype was seen many times. This chain links TRBV7-9 with TRBJ2-5; 9 bases match TRBD1. With V trimmed by 5 bases and J by 4 bases, 5 bases remained unmatched. Per germline, CDR1 SEHNR and CDR2 FQNEAQ (reference sequence). This CDR3 is built from 14 residues. Here the CDR3 DNA reads TGTGCCAGCAGCCCGGGACAGGGTGCAGAGACCCAGTACTTC. This sequence encodes CASSPGQGAETQYF.

The chain uses TRBV20-1 and TRBJ2-5; the D gene is possibly TRBD1 (6 bases). With the DNA end fitting TRBJ2-7 better, the J assignment may be wrong. CDR1 is DFQATT, CDR2 SNEGSKA, per germline (reference sequence). The CDR3 has 15 residues. This CDR3 is CSARDTGTPYCEQYF. The CDR3 DNA sequence: TGCAGTGCTAGAGATACCGGGACACCTTACTGCGAGCAGTACTTC.

In nucleotides, the CDR3 is TGCAGCGTCTCTCGGGGGGCAGGCTACAATGAGCAGTTCTTC. This codes for CSVSRGAGYNEQFF. V is TRBV29-1 and J is TRBJ2-1, with a possible D match to TRBD2 (7 bases). The V gene lost 6 bases and the J gene lost 3 bases, with 15 bases spanning the gap. Germline V gene lookup returns CDR1 SQVTM and CDR2 ANQGSEA. This CDR3 has 14 residues.

V usage is TRBV10-3 and J usage is TRBJ2-5; D may match TRBD1 or TRBD2 (5 bases each). The CDR3 contains 14 residues. Germline values: CDR1 ENHRY, CDR2 SYGVKD. V lost 5 bases and J lost 3, with 13 bases in between. The CDR3 nucleotides read TGTGCCATCAGTTATGGGACGTCTGAAGAGACCCAGTACTTC. Its protein product is CAISYGTSEETQYF.

This chain connects TRBV4-2 to TRBJ2-7; TRBD2 might be the D (6 bases). This CDR3 is built from 14 residues. The germline V gene encodes CDR1 LGHNA and CDR2 YNFKEQ. The ends were cut back, 5 bases at V and 6 bases at J, with 17 bases in the middle. The DNA of the CDR3 is TGTGCCAGCAGCTCAGGTGGGGGGTTCAGCGAGCAGTACTTC. It codes for CASSSGGGFSEQYF.

The chain links TRBV20-1 to TRBJ2-5; 10 nucleotides match TRBD2. The CDR3 extends over 12 amino acids. Germline CDR1 is DFQATT and CDR2 is SNEGSKA (reference sequence). The CDR3 spells CRGGLAANEQYF. The CDR3 DNA follows: TGCAGGGGCGGACTAGCGGCTAATGAGCAGTACTTC.

This clonotype was seen a few times. The chain carries TRBV7-9 and TRBJ2-3; TRBD1 matches 11 bases. The CDR3 is 16 amino acids. Trimming cost V 4 bases and J 3 bases; bases outside gene matches: 6. The germline CDR1 and CDR2 sequences are SEHNR and FQNEAQ (reference sequence). The DNA for the CDR3 is TGTGCCAGCAGCTCAGGGACAGGGGGTATGACAGATACGCAGTATTTT. Protein product: CASSSGTGGMTDTQYF. Using reference TRBV7-9 and TRBJ2-3 for the parts outside the CDR3, the full variable domain is DTGVSQNPRHKITKRGQNVTFRCDPISEHNRLYWYRQTLGQGPEFLTYFQNEAQLEKSRLLSDRFSAERPKGSFSTLEIQRTEQGDSAMYLCASSSGTGGMTDTQYFGPGTRLTVL.

Points on this clonotype: At one boundary the junction diverges from the germline segment, which might be a read error. The chain links TRBV18 to TRBJ2-3; the match to TRBD2 covers 7 bases. Germline V CDR1 and CDR2: KGHSH, LQKENI. The CDR3 is 16 amino acids. The CDR3 reads CASPPPASGGTDTQYF. The CDR3 coding sequence is TGTGCCAGCCCACCACCGGCTAGCGGTGGCACAGATACGCAGTATTTT.

The rearrangement links TRBV7-8 to TRBJ2-1, with 13 bases fitting TRBD2. V trimming: 7 bases; J trimming: 11 bases; junction bases outside the gene matches: 11. The CDR3 runs 15 residues. Germline V lookup: CDR1 SGHVS, CDR2 FQNEAQ. The CDR3 DNA reads as TGTGCCAGCAACTCCCAAGGACTAGCGGGGGCCCAGCAGTTCTTC. It is translated as CASNSQGLAGAQQFF.

The V call is TRBV4-1, the J call TRBJ2-7; 7 bases match TRBD2. This CDR3 comprises 15 residues. CDR1 MGHRA and CDR2 YSYEKL come from the germline V gene. V gave up 5 bases and J gave up 1 base; unmatched junction bases: 8. CDR3 loop: CASSFLGGISYEQYF. DNA for the CDR3: TGCGCCAGCAGCTTCCTGGGGGGGATTTCCTACGAGCAGTACTTC.

This clonotype was observed a handful of times. The chain recombines TRBV3-1 with TRBJ2-7; 8 bases fit TRBD1. V shed 4 bases, J shed 6 bases, and the junction held 2 bases outside the gene matches. The germline gives CDR1 LGHDT, CDR2 YNNKEL (reference sequence). CDR3 length equals 12 residues. The CDR3 region has the DNA TGTGCCAGCAGCCGACAGGGGACCGAGCAGTACTTC. This sequence encodes CASSRQGTEQYF.

The CDR3 DNA is TGTGCCAGCCAGCCAACTCAGTTAGGTGGAGAGACCCAGTACTTC. It yields the protein CASQPTQLGGETQYF. V is TRBV6-1 and J is TRBJ2-5; D remains unclear. The CDR3 is 15 amino acids. V was pared by 8 bases and J by 4 bases, with 20 bases between. Germline lookup yields CDR1 MNHNS and CDR2 SASEGT.

A word on this clonotype: An end of the junction does not agree with germline; a read error may underlie this. V is TRBV9 and J is TRBJ2-5, with D perhaps TRBD2 (6 bases). The CDR3 has 14 amino acids. Germline CDR1 SGDLS, CDR2 YYNGEE. The CDR3 nucleotides are TGTGCCAGCAGCGAATCTAGCGCCCAAGGGACCCAGTACTTC. Protein sequence: CASSESSAQGTQYF.

This clonotype was recorded many times. V gene TRBV4-2 combines with J gene TRBJ2-7, with TRBD2 as a possible D gene (7 bases). Trimming took off 4 bases at V and 5 bases at J, with 18 bases between the two ends. Germline V gene data show CDR1 as LGHNA and CDR2 as YNFKEQ. The CDR3 contains 15 residues. Here the CDR3 reads CASSPHEGGIDEQYF. DNA of the CDR3: TGTGCCAGCAGCCCCCATGAGGGGGGGATAGACGAGCAGTACTTC.